A selection of T cell receptor beta chains follows, all from one sample in a study of blood T cell repertoires in COVID-19. The repertoire was sequenced with immunoSEQ multiplex PCR; TCRdb's copy has only in-frame clones and lacks some. The sample gives over 250,000 clones, 80% to 90% of which show up once; approximately 9.9% is in the top ten. The sequenced sample was peripheral blood. These receptors originate from a woman in her seventies with acute or convalescent COVID-19. CDR3s include the opening cysteine and the closing phenylalanine or tryptophan. A D gene is named only where the DNA matches it firmly. Only some rows state a clone size, as once, few, many or a class for expanded clones.

clone_size j_call d_call v_call cdr3_aa cdr3_nt
NA TRBJ2-1 TRBD1 TRBV6-5 CASQGQGAGEQFF TGTGCCAGCCAAGGACAGGGGGCAGGTGAGCAGTTCTTC
NA TRBJ2-3 TRBD2 TRBV10-3 CAISEGGGADTQYF TGTGCCATCAGTGAGGGCGGGGGGGCGGATACGCAGTATTTT
NA TRBJ2-5 NA TRBV11-1 CASSLARNQGETQYF TGTGCCAGCAGCTTAGCGCGGAACCAAGGAGAGACCCAGTACTTC
NA TRBJ1-6 NA TRBV6-5 CASSGGSSYNSPLHF TGTGCCAGCAGCGGGGGGAGCTCCTATAATTCACCCCTCCACTTT
NA TRBJ2-1 TRBD2 TRBV9 CASTEGLAGTYTYNEQFF TGTGCCAGCACCGAGGGGCTAGCGGGGACCTACACCTACAATGAGCAGTTCTTC
NA TRBJ2-3 NA TRBV2 CASSEAFFTDTQYF TGTGCCAGCAGTGAGGCCTTTTTCACAGATACGCAGTATTTT
NA TRBJ1-2 TRBD1 TRBV12-3/TRBV12-4 CASSPGQVYGYTF TGTGCCAGCAGTCCGGGACAGGTTTATGGCTACACCTTC
NA TRBJ1-4 NA TRBV18 CASSPAGRGAGLFF TGTGCCAGCTCACCGGCAGGACGTGGGGCCGGGCTGTTTTTT
once TRBJ1-1 NA TRBV30 CAWSPDTNTEAFF TGTGCCTGGAGTCCAGACACGAACACTGAAGCTTTCTTT
NA TRBJ2-7 NA TRBV5-6 CASSFTGRVGEQYF TGTGCCAGCAGCTTCACAGGACGAGTAGGCGAGCAGTACTTC
NA TRBJ2-1 NA TRBV9 CASSPTGRNEQFF TGTGCCAGCAGCCCGACAGGGAGGAATGAGCAGTTCTTC
NA TRBJ1-2 NA TRBV2 CASSGIRGRGYGYTF TGTGCCAGCAGTGGAATAAGGGGAAGGGGCTATGGCTACACCTTC
NA TRBJ2-1 TRBD2 TRBV7-3 CASSLAAFAGGATSEQFF TGTGCCAGCAGCTTAGCCGCGTTTGCGGGGGGGGCTACAAGTGAGCAGTTCTTC
NA TRBJ2-3 TRBD2 TRBV7-2 CASSLLAGGPRDTQYF TGTGCCAGCAGCTTACTAGCGGGGGGCCCGCGGGATACGCAGTATTTT
NA TRBJ1-2 NA TRBV5-4 CASSAGLGYTF TGTGCCAGCAGCGCCGGACTTGGCTACACCTTC